Listed below are T cell receptor beta chains from one sample, sequenced in a study of shared clonotypes between healthy human individuals. TCRdb's copy holds only in-frame clones and misses some; the assay was immunoSEQ multiplex PCR. The sample includes approximately 980,000 clones, around 80% seen only once; the top ten take approximately 1.5%. The sample taken for sequencing was memory CD4+ T cells sorted from blood. The receptors shown here come from a man aged 18 to 30 in good health. Both conserved end residues are part of each CDR3. D genes are given only for firm matches. Clone size is shown for a subset of rows, as once, few, many or a class of expanded clone.

J: TRBJ2-3; length: 15; D: TRBD1; V: TRBV4-1; size: NA; DNA: TGCGCCAGCAGCCTGGGACAGGGGGACACAGATACGCAGTATTTT; CDR3: CASSLGQGDTDTQYF
J: TRBJ1-1; length: 14; D: NA; V: TRBV11-3; size: once; DNA: TGTGCTAGCAGCCTGTCGGGGTCGAGCACTGAAGCTTTCTTT; CDR3: CASSLSGSSTEAFF
J: TRBJ2-5; length: 15; D: TRBD2; V: TRBV10-3; size: NA; DNA: TGTGCCATCAGTGAGGTGGGACTAGTGTCAGAGACCCAGTACTTC; CDR3: CAISEVGLVSETQYF
J: TRBJ2-5; length: 15; D: TRBD2; V: TRBV7-9; size: NA; DNA: TGTGCCAGCAGCTTAGAGGGAGGGCATGGGGAGACCCAGTACTTC; CDR3: CASSLEGGHGETQYF
J: TRBJ2-1; length: 16; D: NA; V: TRBV7-2; size: NA; DNA: TGTGCCAGCACCCTGCAGCAGGGTACACTGTACAATGAGCAGTTCTTC; CDR3: CASTLQQGTLYNEQFF
J: TRBJ1-2; length: 11; D: NA; V: TRBV6-5; size: NA; DNA: TGTGCCAGCAGTGAATTAGGGGTATACACCTTC; CDR3: CASSELGVYTF
J: TRBJ1-2; length: 13; D: NA; V: TRBV14; size: NA; DNA: TGTGCCAGCAGCCAAGTCCCTGTGGGTGGCTACACCTTC; CDR3: CASSQVPVGGYTF
J: TRBJ2-7; length: 14; D: NA; V: TRBV2; size: NA; DNA: TGTGCCAGCAGTAAGATAGGAAAGCCCTACGAGCAGTACTTC; CDR3: CASSKIGKPYEQYF
J: TRBJ2-2; length: 13; D: TRBD1; V: TRBV6-5; size: NA; DNA: TGTGCCAGCAGCCACGGACAGGTCGGGGAGCTGTTTTTT; CDR3: CASSHGQVGELFF
J: TRBJ1-6; length: 16; D: NA; V: TRBV10-3; size: NA; DNA: TGTGCCATCAGTGAGTCGGACGGACGGAACGGGTCACCCCTCCACTTT; CDR3: CAISESDGRNGSPLHF
J: TRBJ2-7; length: 14; D: TRBD1; V: TRBV6-1; size: NA; DNA: TGTGCCAGCAGGGGGACAGGGCTCTCCTACGAGCAGTACTTC; CDR3: CASRGTGLSYEQYF
J: TRBJ2-3; length: 16; D: TRBD1; V: TRBV30; size: few; DNA: TGTGCCTGGAGTGCCGGACAGGGGGTTACCACAGATACGCAGTATTTT; CDR3: CAWSAGQGVTTDTQYF
J: TRBJ1-2; length: 13; D: NA; V: TRBV27; size: NA; DNA: TGTGCCAGCAGTGATGGGACTGCTTATGGCTACACCTTC; CDR3: CASSDGTAYGYTF
J: TRBJ2-2; length: 14; D: TRBD2; V: TRBV2; size: NA; DNA: TGTGCCACACGCGGGAGAATAAACACCGGGGAGCTGTTTTTT; CDR3: CATRGRINTGELFF
J: TRBJ2-7; length: 13; D: NA; V: TRBV19; size: NA; DNA: TGTGCCAGTAGACATTCACAGGGTTACGAGCAGTACTTC; CDR3: CASRHSQGYEQYF
J: TRBJ2-2; length: 13; D: NA; V: TRBV2; size: NA; DNA: TGTGCCAGCAACCGCCGGGACCTCGGGGAGCTGTTTTTT; CDR3: CASNRRDLGELFF
J: TRBJ2-2; length: 14; D: NA; V: TRBV7-9; size: NA; DNA: TGTGCCAGCAGCGCCCTGGCGGGCCTCGGGGAGCTGTTTTTT; CDR3: CASSALAGLGELFF
J: TRBJ1-2; length: 11; D: TRBD1; V: TRBV29-1; size: NA; DNA: TGCAGCGCCGGACAGGGGCGCGGCTACACCTTC; CDR3: CSAGQGRGYTF
J: TRBJ2-7; length: 12; D: NA; V: TRBV2; size: NA; DNA: TGTGCCAGCAGTGAAACGGAGATTGAGCAGTACTTC; CDR3: CASSETEIEQYF
J: TRBJ1-2; length: 14; D: NA; V: TRBV5-1; size: NA; DNA: TGCGCCAGCAGCTTGGCCGACAGAGCCTATGGCTACACCTTC; CDR3: CASSLADRAYGYTF
J: TRBJ2-3; length: 16; D: TRBD2; V: TRBV5-4; size: NA; DNA: TGTGCCAGCAGCTTACTAGCGGGCGCTAGCACAGATACGCAGTATTTT; CDR3: CASSLLAGASTDTQYF
J: TRBJ2-2; length: 14; D: TRBD1; V: TRBV6-6; size: NA; DNA: TGTGCCAGCATCCTACAGGGGGCCACCGGGGAGCTGTTTTTT; CDR3: CASILQGATGELFF
J: TRBJ2-2; length: 13; D: NA; V: TRBV18; size: once; DNA: TGTGCCAGCTCACCTTCCGGGGTCGGGGAGCTGTTTTTT; CDR3: CASSPSGVGELFF
J: TRBJ2-1; length: 15; D: TRBD1; V: TRBV11-3; size: once; DNA: TGTGCCAGCAGCATGACAGGGGGCAAGTACAATGAGCAGTTCTTC; CDR3: CASSMTGGKYNEQFF
J: TRBJ1-3; length: 14; D: NA; V: TRBV18; size: NA; DNA: TGTGCCAGCTCACCACAGGGTTCTGGAAACACCATATATTTT; CDR3: CASSPQGSGNTIYF
J: TRBJ1-2; length: 14; D: NA; V: TRBV10-1; size: few; DNA: TGCGCCAGCAGCCCATCTGGACAGTACTATGGCTACACCTTC; CDR3: CASSPSGQYYGYTF
J: TRBJ1-5; length: 15; D: TRBD1; V: TRBV29-1; size: many; DNA: TGCAGCGCCTCCGGGACAGGGGGCAAGAATCAGCCCCAGCATTTT; CDR3: CSASGTGGKNQPQHF
J: TRBJ2-7; length: 12; D: NA; V: TRBV11-2; size: NA; DNA: TGTGCCAGCAGCTCAGAGCCATACGAGCAGTACTTC; CDR3: CASSSEPYEQYF
J: TRBJ1-2; length: 15; D: TRBD1; V: TRBV27; size: NA; DNA: TGTGCCAGCAGATCTCCGGGACAGGGGGCTAATGGCTACACCTTC; CDR3: CASRSPGQGANGYTF
J: TRBJ1-4; length: 13; D: NA; V: TRBV30; size: NA; DNA: TGTGCCTGGAGGGACAGTCCCAATGAAAAACTGTTTTTT; CDR3: CAWRDSPNEKLFF
J: TRBJ2-7; length: 11; D: NA; V: TRBV20-1; size: NA; DNA: TGCAGTGCTAGAAGGACGTACGAGCAGTACTTC; CDR3: CSARRTYEQYF